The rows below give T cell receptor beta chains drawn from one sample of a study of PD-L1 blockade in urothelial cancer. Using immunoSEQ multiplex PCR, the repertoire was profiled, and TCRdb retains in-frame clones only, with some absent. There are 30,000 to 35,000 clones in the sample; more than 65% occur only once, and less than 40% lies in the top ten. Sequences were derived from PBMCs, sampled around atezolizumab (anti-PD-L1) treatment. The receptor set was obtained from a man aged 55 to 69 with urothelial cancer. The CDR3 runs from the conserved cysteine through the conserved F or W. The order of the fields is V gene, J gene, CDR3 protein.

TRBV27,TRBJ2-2,CASSYGSGGAGELFF
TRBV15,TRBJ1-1,CATSRGGLGDTEAFF
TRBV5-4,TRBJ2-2,CASSRQTDTGELFF
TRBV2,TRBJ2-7,CASNPSGSSLEQYF
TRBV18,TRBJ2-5,CASSATTGGVLETQYF
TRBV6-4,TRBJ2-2,CASSDSGVRNTGELFF
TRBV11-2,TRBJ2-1,CASSLVFREQFF
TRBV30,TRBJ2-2,CAWSPGTGKTGELFF
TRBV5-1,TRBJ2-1,CASSSGQNLYNEQFF
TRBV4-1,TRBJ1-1,CASSQMGQGTEAFF
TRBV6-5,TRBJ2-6,CASSSPGSGANVLTF
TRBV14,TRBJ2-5,CASSLGLVGTQYF
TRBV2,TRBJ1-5,CASILNSGQPQHF
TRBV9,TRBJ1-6,CASSVEIDRTSPLHF
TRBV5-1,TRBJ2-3,CASSLGRGGYTDTQYF
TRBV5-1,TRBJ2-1,CASSPRYNEQFF
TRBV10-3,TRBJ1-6,CAIRTGGDSPLHF
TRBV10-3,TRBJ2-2,CAISAISTGGGGELFF
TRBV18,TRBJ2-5,CASSPTGMGETQYF
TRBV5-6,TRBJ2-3,CASSSVGTVDTQYF
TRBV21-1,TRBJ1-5,CASSPGLNSNQPQHF